This TCR beta chain came from a study of OX40 agonist ivuxolimab in advanced cancers. Looking at the study overall: The dose-escalation cohort had hepatocellular carcinoma, melanoma, renal cell or head and neck cancer. Two patients with cutaneous melanoma and one with hepatocellular carcinoma, three in total, showed partial responses. General study findings and limits: In the expanded peripheral T cells, antigen specificity was never determined. CD8+ T cells were the subset that, on average, had more expanded clones than CD4+.

Repertoires were generated with immunoSEQ multiplex PCR, while TCRdb's copy carries only in-frame clones and drops some. This sample has tens of thousands of clones; roughly 82% occur once, and the top ten carry approximately 2.6%. This clone was seen once. Antigen: not known. The CDR3 covers 14 residues. J was trimmed by 4 bases and V by 4 bases; bases with no gene match: 6. Per germline, CDR1 SGHRS and CDR2 YFSETQ. The chain employs TRBV5-1 and TRBJ1-2, with 8 bases matching TRBD1. Sequencing was performed on CD4+ or CD8+ T cells sorted from blood, taken in a trial of the OX40 agonist ivuxolimab. This clonotype originated in an adult with an advanced solid tumor such as melanoma, head and neck, liver or kidney cancer. The CDR3 DNA is TGCGCCAGCAGCGCGGACAGGGCCCGCTATGGCTACACCTTC. The encoded protein is CASSADRARYGYTF.